The 31 T cell receptor beta chains below all came from one sample that was sequenced in a study of early T cells in non-severe SARS-CoV-2 infection. MiXCR, applied by TCRdb to the 5' RACE reads, yields one record per CDR3 protein. The data show roughly 83,000 distinct CDR3 sequences, 10% to 15% seen once. Material: whole blood, obtained at baseline. The receptors were gathered from an adult who was a healthcare worker with PCR-confirmed SARS-CoV-2 infection or an uninfected control (not recorded which).

This chain joins TRBV20-1 and TRBJ2-7; TRBD2 aligns across 7 bases. This CDR3 has 13 amino acids. The J segment lost 4 bases and the V segment lost 3 bases, leaving 6 bases of the junction unmatched. In germline, CDR1 is DFQATT, CDR2 SNEGSKA (reference sequence). CDR3 coding DNA: TGCAGTGCTAGTTTCGGGAGGCAGTACGAGCAGTACTTC. It translates to CSASFGRQYEQYF.

This clonotype was counted at least ten times. The V gene is TRBV5-1, the J gene TRBJ2-1, with D tentatively TRBD1 (6 bases). V was cut by 2 bases and J by 1 base, with 7 bases left in between. CDR3 length equals 14 residues. CDR1 is SGHRS, CDR2 YFSETQ, per germline. CDR3 nucleotides: TGCGCCAGCAGCTTAGGACAGTCCTACAATGAGCAGTTCTTC. Protein product: CASSLGQSYNEQFF.

The table lists this clonotype with a few counts. This chain links TRBV11-2 with TRBJ2-2, with D unclear. Looked up from germline, CDR1 is SGHAT and CDR2 is FQNNGV. V was cut by 5 bases and J by 9 bases, with 10 bases left in between. The CDR3 has 12 amino acids. The CDR3 sequence: CASSPTSRELFF. Here the CDR3 DNA reads TGTGCCAGCAGCCCAACTTCCCGGGAGCTGTTTTTT.

The rearrangement joins TRBV5-8 to TRBJ1-1, with TRBD1 matching 7 bases. CDR1 SGHTS and CDR2 YDEGEE come from the germline V gene. The CDR3 runs 15 residues. V gave up 4 bases and J gave up 0 bases; unmatched junction bases: 6. The CDR3 protein is CASSPGQLMNTEAFF. The CDR3 DNA sequence: TGTGCCAGCAGCCCGGGACAGTTGATGAACACTGAAGCTTTCTTT.

This clonotype was seen repeatedly, ten times or more. The V and J genes are TRBV12-3 or TRBV12-4 and TRBJ1-6; D not certain. The CDR3 loop spans 14 amino acids. Between the trimmed V and J ends, which lost 3 bases and 9 bases, there was a span of 12 bases. The chain's CDR3 is CASSFPGESSPLHF. The CDR3 DNA reads as TGTGCCAGCAGTTTCCCCGGAGAGAGTTCACCCCTCCACTTT.

A few counts support this clonotype. The rearrangement joins TRBV12-3 or TRBV12-4 to TRBJ2-5; the D is unclear. The V gene lost 4 bases and the J gene lost 5 bases, with 14 bases spanning the gap. This CDR3 has 14 amino acids. For the CDR3, the DNA is TGTGCCAGCAGTTCAGAGAGTACCCGGGAGACCCAGTACTTC. It is translated as CASSSESTRETQYF.

This clonotype was seen ten or more times. V is TRBV11-2 and J is TRBJ2-1, with 11 bases identical to TRBD2. Germline V gene lookup returns CDR1 SGHAT and CDR2 FQNNGV. CDR3 size: 15 residues. With V trimmed by 5 bases and J by 10 bases, 10 bases remained unmatched. Here the CDR3 DNA reads TGTGCCAGCAGCACCAGGACTAGCGGGCCACCCGAGCAGTTCTTC. Amino acids: CASSTRTSGPPEQFF.

The V call is TRBV5-1, the J call TRBJ1-1; 11 bases line up with TRBD1. The V gene's germline CDR1 is SGHRS and CDR2 YFSETQ. With 5 bases clipped from V and 0 bases from J, the junction kept 6 bases outside the gene matches. This CDR3 contains 16 residues. For the CDR3, the DNA is TGCGCCAGCAGGTCTGGACAGGGGGCCTTGAACACTGAAGCTTTCTTT. The encoded protein is CASRSGQGALNTEAFF.

The rearrangement links TRBV18 to TRBJ2-3; the D gene is possibly TRBD2 (7 bases). The V end lost 1 base, the J end lost 2 bases, and 19 bases lay between the germline ends. CDR3 size: 18 residues. Germline V CDR1 and CDR2: KGHSH, LQKENI. In DNA form, the CDR3 reads TGTGCCAGCTCACCACGTTTAGGCCGGGGGGCTACCACAGATACGCAGTATTTT. Translation gives CASSPRLGRGATTDTQYF.

This clonotype was seen a few times. The chain recombines TRBV2 with TRBJ2-3; a possible D gene is TRBD2 (5 bases). The CDR3 has 14 amino acids. Germline V gene data show CDR1 as SNHLY and CDR2 as FYNNEI. Deletions cut 11 bases from V and 6 bases from J, with 21 bases between. The CDR3 is CACTSEARWDTQYF. Here the CDR3 DNA reads TGTGCCTGCACCTCGGAGGCTAGATGGGATACGCAGTATTTT.

The rearrangement uses TRBV19 and TRBJ2-2; a possible D gene is TRBD2 (6 bases). Trimming cost V 6 bases and J 5 bases, with 19 bases left between them. The germline V gene encodes CDR1 LNHDA and CDR2 SQIVND (reference sequence). This CDR3 spans 16 amino acids. The CDR3, as DNA: TGTGCCAGTAGCGCCCGGAGTGGAGGGTGGACCGGGGAGCTGTTTTTT. It is translated as CASSARSGGWTGELFF.

To note about this clonotype: One base away lies a much larger clone, so this may be a sequencing read error. The gene calls are TRBV2 and TRBJ2-7; 7 nucleotides match TRBD1. Trimming at V came to 6 bases and at J to 8 bases, leaving 16 bases not matched to a gene. The CDR3 covers 15 residues. Germline CDR1 is SNHLY and CDR2 is FYNNEI. This CDR3 is CASSERQGLVGKQYF. DNA of the CDR3: TGTGCCAGCAGCGAACGACAGGGTTTGGTAGGCAAGCAGTACTTC.

This clonotype was observed at least ten times. V and J are TRBV7-9 and TRBJ2-7, with 8 bases matching TRBD2. V was pared by 3 bases and J by 5 bases, with 12 bases of the junction left unmatched. CDR1 SEHNR and CDR2 FQNEAQ come from the germline V gene (reference sequence). This CDR3 contains 16 residues. The CDR3 protein is CASSLYGKSGSHEQYF. DNA for the CDR3: TGTGCCAGCAGCTTGTATGGCAAAAGCGGGAGCCACGAGCAGTACTTC. The full variable domain, in which reference TRBV7-9 and TRBJ2-7 provide the parts outside the CDR3, is DTGVSQNPRHKITKRGQNVTFRCDPISEHNRLYWYRQTLGQGPEFLTYFQNEAQLEKSRLLSDRFSAERPKGSFSTLEIQRTEQGDSAMYLCASSLYGKSGSHEQYFGPGTRLTVT.

This clonotype was detected ten times or more. The V and J genes are TRBV2 and TRBJ2-7; D possibly corresponds to TRBD2 (5 bases). Per germline, CDR1 SNHLY and CDR2 FYNNEI. Trimming cost V 4 bases and J 4 bases, with 8 bases left between them. The CDR3 covers 12 residues. In DNA form, the CDR3 reads TGTGCCAGCAGTGGGACTGATTACGAGCAGTACTTC. Amino acid sequence: CASSGTDYEQYF. Looking up the rest from reference TRBV2 and TRBJ2-7 gives the full variable domain: EPEVTQTPSHQVTQMGQEVILRCVPISNHLYFYWYRQILGQKVEFLVSFYNNEISEKSEIFDDQFSVERPDGSNFTLKIRSTKLEDSAMYFCASSGTDYEQYFGPGTRLTVT.

This chain links TRBV12-3 or TRBV12-4 with TRBJ2-5; 10 bases are a match to TRBD2. Unmatched junction bases numbered 8, after V lost 6 bases and J lost 7 bases. The CDR3 extends over 14 amino acids. The CDR3 loop reads CASSPTASGGTQYF. In DNA form, the CDR3 reads TGTGCCAGCAGCCCGACGGCTAGCGGGGGGACCCAGTACTTC.

Comments on this clonotype: A much larger clone differs from this one at a single base, so this may be a read error. This chain uses TRBV19 with TRBJ1-5; the D is unclear. Trimming removed 0 bases from V and 6 bases from J, with 6 bases in between. The CDR3 length is 13 residues. Germline V gene lookup returns CDR1 LNHDA and CDR2 SQIVND (reference sequence). CDR3 residues: CASSIERGQPQHF. The CDR3 DNA follows: TGTGCCAGTAGTATAGAACGGGGTCAGCCCCAGCATTTT.

Only a few counts were recorded for this clonotype. CDR3 amino acids: CASSPRSGSNRNEQFF. Written as DNA, the CDR3 is TGTGCCAGCAGCCCCCGTAGCGGGAGTAATAGGAATGAGCAGTTCTTC. This chain connects TRBV9 to TRBJ2-1, with TRBD2 matching over 9 bases. The germline gives CDR1 SGDLS, CDR2 YYNGEE. This CDR3 region has 16 residues. The junction had 12 bases not matched to a gene; V was cut back by 4 bases and J by 7 bases.

This chain links TRBV9 with TRBJ2-2; no definite D call. Trimming stripped 1 base from V and 8 bases from J, with 3 bases between. The germline V gene encodes CDR1 SGDLS and CDR2 YYNGEE. The CDR3 covers 11 residues. In DNA, the CDR3 is TGTGCCAGCAGCGTATATGGGGAGCTGTTTTTT. Translated: CASSVYGELFF.

This clonotype was seen a handful of times. This chain links TRBV28 with TRBJ2-7, with 8 bases aligning to TRBD1. The CDR3 contains 15 residues. Germline V CDR1 and CDR2: MDHEN, SYDVKM. V dropped 7 bases and J dropped 2; count of bases not matched to a gene: 10. The CDR3 is CASIARQGRTYEQYF. CDR3 sequence (DNA): TGTGCCAGCATCGCCAGACAGGGGAGGACCTACGAGCAGTACTTC.

This clonotype was detected many times. The chain links TRBV20-1 to TRBJ1-6, with D unresolved. Germline CDR1 and CDR2: DFQATT and SNEGSKA (reference sequence). The CDR3 totals 10 residues. V dropped 4 bases and J dropped 12 bases, with 7 bases sitting between them. In DNA, the CDR3 is TGCAGTGCTATTCGTCAACCCCTCCACTTT. This sequence encodes CSAIRQPLHF.

Only a few counts were recorded for this clonotype. The V gene is TRBV9, the J gene TRBJ1-1; possible D gene TRBD1, 5 bases. This CDR3 has 16 residues. Deletions cut 4 bases from V and 5 bases from J, with 21 bases between. CDR1 and CDR2 (germline): SGDLS, YYNGEE. The CDR3: CASSRDTGRGSTEAFF. The CDR3 nucleotides read TGTGCCAGCAGCCGCGATACGGGGCGAGGGTCAACTGAAGCTTTCTTT.

The chain carries TRBV6-5 and TRBJ1-3; D is uncertain. Germline CDR1 reads MNHEY; CDR2 reads SVGAGI. Trimming removed 6 bases from V and 0 bases from J, with 12 bases in between. The CDR3 runs to 15 residues. In DNA form, the CDR3 reads TGTGCCAGCAGACCTAGAGCGAGCTCTGGAAACACCATATATTTT. Its protein is CASRPRASSGNTIYF.

The chain combines TRBV30 with TRBJ1-1; weak D call: TRBD1 (6 bases). Germline CDR1 GTSNPN, CDR2 SVGIG (reference sequence). Deletions cut 4 bases from V and 1 base from J, with 10 bases between. CDR3 length: 13 amino acids. The CDR3 loop reads CAWNWGPNTEAFF. CDR3 coding DNA: TGTGCCTGGAACTGGGGGCCGAACACTGAAGCTTTCTTT. The entire variable domain, with the rest obtained from reference TRBV30 and TRBJ1-1, is as follows: SQTIHQWPATLVQPVGSPLSLECTVEGTSNPNLYWYRQAAGRGLQLLFYSVGIGQISSEVPQNLSASRPQDRQFILSSKKLLLSDSGFYLCAWNWGPNTEAFFGQGTRLTVV.

The CDR3 here is CASSVGQGPSWGYTF. DNA for the CDR3: TGTGCCAGCAGTGTCGGACAGGGGCCCTCGTGGGGCTACACCTTC. The chain has TRBV27 and TRBJ1-2, with 9 bases lining up with TRBD1. The germline gives CDR1 MNHEY, CDR2 SMNVEV (reference sequence). CDR3 length: 15 residues. Germline trimming cut 5 bases from V and 8 bases from J; bases unmatched to any gene: 12.

Regarding this clonotype: This likely comes from a read error, as the CDR3 has no conserved phenylalanine or tryptophan at its end. The chain carries TRBV7-6 and TRBJ2-5, with D unclear. The germline V gene has CDR1 SGHVS and CDR2 FNYEAQ. The CDR3 covers 11 residues. Deletions cut 1 base from V and 5 bases from J, with 2 bases between. The CDR3, as DNA: TGTGCCAGCAGCTTAGACGAGACCCAGTACCTC. Its translation is CASSLDETQYL.

The CDR3 sequence: CASSYLLDTQYF. In DNA, the CDR3 is TGTGCCAGCAGTTACCTCCTAGATACGCAGTATTTT. This chain connects TRBV6-6 to TRBJ2-3; no definite D call. V was clipped by 2 bases and J by 5 bases, with 5 bases between them. CDR3 length: 12 amino acids. Per the germline V gene, CDR1 is MNHNY and CDR2 is SVGAGI (reference sequence).

This chain uses TRBV15 with TRBJ2-7; D is ambiguous. The germline gives CDR1 LNHNV, CDR2 YYDKDF (reference sequence). Trimming shortened V by 3 bases and J by 1 base, and 13 bases separated the two germline ends. This CDR3 comprises 15 residues. The chain's CDR3 is CATSSPSIPSYEQYF. The CDR3 region has the DNA TGTGCCACCAGCAGCCCTAGTATTCCTTCCTACGAGCAGTACTTC.

There are many counts of this clonotype. The chain joins TRBV3-1 to TRBJ1-2; D is unclear. The germline V and J ends were trimmed by 4 bases and 7 bases, with 13 bases remaining between them. The CDR3 length is 13 residues. CDR1 LGHDT and CDR2 YNNKEL come from the germline V gene (reference sequence). The CDR3 here is CASSPGLASGYTF. CDR3 nucleotide sequence: TGTGCCAGCAGCCCAGGACTCGCTAGTGGCTACACCTTC. The full variable domain, in which reference TRBV3-1 and TRBJ1-2 provide the parts outside the CDR3, is DTAVSQTPKYLVTQMGNDKSIKCEQNLGHDTMYWYKQDSKKFLKIMFSYNNKELIINETVPNRFSPKSPDKAHLNLHINSLELGDSAVYFCASSPGLASGYTFGSGTRLTVV.

In this sample, this clonotype turned up a few times. The CDR3 spells CSGRASYNEQFF. As DNA, the CDR3 is TGCAGCGGGCGGGCCTCCTACAATGAGCAGTTCTTC. This rearrangement joins TRBV20-1 to TRBJ2-1; tentatively, D is TRBD2 (5 bases). The CDR3 extends over 12 amino acids. Germline loops: CDR1 DFQATT, CDR2 SNEGSKA (reference sequence).

The V call is TRBV5-1, the J call TRBJ2-2, with D tentatively TRBD1 (5 bases). The CDR3 runs 15 residues. Trimming cost V 1 base and J 4 bases, with 11 bases left between them. Germline V gene lookup returns CDR1 SGHRS and CDR2 YFSETQ. The CDR3 nucleotides read TGCGCCAGCAGCTTGCTCCAGGGTACCACCGGGGAGCTGTTTTTT. It codes for CASSLLQGTTGELFF.

This clonotype has only a few counts. This sequence joins TRBV7-3 and TRBJ1-4; D possibly corresponds to TRBD1 (5 bases). Per the germline V gene, CDR1 is SGHTA and CDR2 is FQGTGA. The CDR3 totals 15 residues. Trimming removed 1 base from V and 8 bases from J, with 14 bases in between. CDR3 DNA: TGTGCCAGCAGCTTAAGACCCCAGGGCTTAGAAAAACTGTTTTTT. It codes for CASSLRPQGLEKLFF.